This section outlines one T cell receptor (beta chain) sequence together with its context. The antigen is unknown. The treatment was: approximately 18 received Ad26.COV2.S at low or high dose, single or two shots; 5 received placebo; per-sample allocation not given. The samples were gathered on day 63 after the first injection of vaccine or placebo. The vaccine antigen was prefusion-stabilized Wuhan SARS-CoV-2 spike. The data belong to a study of Ad26.COV2.S vaccination and SARS-CoV-2 variants. Across the study: The COV1001 Ad26.COV2.S trial arm included the donor. Study conclusions and caveats: Spike-specific TCR breadth was greater after Ad26.COV2.S than placebo.

Germline lookup yields CDR1 MNHEY and CDR2 SVGEGT. The CDR3 is made up of 15 amino acids. V was cut by 8 bases and J by 6 bases, with 19 bases left in between. Profiled with immunoSEQ multiplex PCR; TCRdb holds only in-frame clones, not every one. The table lists about 440,000 clones, 90% of them singletons. The J gene is TRBJ2-2, the V gene TRBV6-2 or TRBV6-3, with no clear D. The sample in question was peripheral blood, obtained in a trial of Ad26.COV2.S vaccine versus placebo. This TCR derives from a person aged 18-60 years who received the Ad26.COV2.S COVID-19 vaccine or a placebo. In nucleotides, the CDR3 is TGTGCCAGCCGCCCGGCGACTCCCCTTCCCGGGGAGCTGTTTTTT. Encoded protein: CASRPATPLPGELFF.